The present TCR beta chain was sequenced within a study of somatic mutations in cytotoxic T cells in rheumatoid arthritis. Study in general: Each patient's diagnosis was followed right away by a blood draw (30 ml EDTA), before any treatment.

Only a few counts were recorded for this clone. What it binds is unknown. Points from the study as a whole: Age was associated with higher CD8+ clonality in rheumatoid arthritis patients, not in healthy controls.

Each population, CD4+ and CD8+ cells, was isolated by positive magnetic bead selection and checked for purity by flow cytometry. Germline values: CDR1 LNHDA, CDR2 SQIVND (reference sequence). V was shortened by 4 bases and J by 2 bases, with 9 bases between the two germline ends. This CDR3 is built from 13 residues. Profiled with immunoSEQ multiplex PCR; TCRdb holds only in-frame clones, not every one. Of over 3,000 clones in the sample, around 76% were seen once. This chain connects TRBV19 to TRBJ2-7, with D unclear. The TCR was taken from an adult with rheumatoid arthritis. The sample comprised CD8+ T cells sorted from blood. For the CDR3, the DNA is TGTGCCAGTAGTACCTACGGCGCCTACGAGCAGTACTTC. As protein: CASSTYGAYEQYF.